What follows are 26 T cell receptor beta chains derived from one specimen sequenced in a study of CD8 T cells in ankylosing spondylitis. Each CDR3 protein is one row after TCRdb ran MiXCR on the 5' RACE reads. The repertoire holds 330,000 or so distinct CDR3 sequences, with 8% as singletons. General study results and limits: Made up of about eight highly homologous variants, a TCR beta motif appeared characteristic of ankylosing spondylitis blood.

Their cognate antigens are unknown. The sample was blood, either unsorted or a sorted T cell fraction (not recorded which). These receptors were obtained from a male donor with ankylosing spondylitis.

The V call is TRBV2, the J call TRBJ2-5; no firm D call. The germline V gene encodes CDR1 SNHLY and CDR2 FYNNEI. Deletions cut 8 bases from V and 0 bases from J, with 13 bases between. The CDR3 runs 14 residues. The CDR3 loop reads CASSPDGNQETQYF. The CDR3 coding sequence is TGTGCCAGCTCTCCCGACGGAAACCAAGAGACCCAGTACTTC.

There are a few counts of this clonotype. The chain joins TRBV29-1 to TRBJ2-7; 8 bases fit TRBD2. CDR1 SQVTM and CDR2 ANQGSEA come from the germline V gene. The CDR3 has 15 residues. After removal of 6 bases from V and 7 bases from J, the junction contained 17 bases not matched to a gene. As DNA, the CDR3 is TGCAGCGTCCATGTTCGTGGACTAGCAGACTGGGAGCAGTACTTC. Translation: CSVHVRGLADWEQYF.

The chain links TRBV6-1 to TRBJ2-7; TRBD1 matches at 7 bases. The CDR3 runs to 15 residues. Per the germline V gene, CDR1 is MNHNS and CDR2 is SASEGT. Trimming cost V 6 bases and J 3 bases; bases outside gene matches: 11. Written as DNA, the CDR3 is TGTGCCAGCAGGCAAGACAGGGTAGAAAGCTACGAGCAGTACTTC. Protein sequence: CASRQDRVESYEQYF.

This clonotype was detected many times. DNA of the CDR3: TGCGCCAGCAGCCCGCCGATACGGGAGGGCCTCACCGCCGGGGAGCTGTTTTTT. Protein: CASSPPIREGLTAGELFF. The chain joins TRBV5-1 to TRBJ2-2, with 8 positions matching TRBD2. V trimming: 4 bases; J trimming: 6 bases; junction bases outside the gene matches: 17. Germline CDR1 and CDR2: SGHRS and YFSETQ. The CDR3 spans 18 residues. Drawing the rest from reference TRBV5-1 and TRBJ2-2, the complete variable domain is KAGVTQTPRYLIKTRGQQVTLSCSPISGHRSVSWYQQTPGQGLQFLFEYFSETQRNKGNFPGRFSGRQFSNSRSEMNVSTLELGDSALYLCASSPPIREGLTAGELFFGEGSRLTVL.

This clonotype was found a few times. V and J are TRBV20-1 and TRBJ1-6, with unresolved D. The ends were cut back, 6 bases at V and 0 bases at J, with 12 bases in the middle. Germline CDR1 reads DFQATT; CDR2 reads SNEGSKA (reference sequence). The CDR3 is made up of 15 amino acids. The CDR3 sequence is CSAPSRSSYNSPLHF. The CDR3 DNA reads as TGCAGTGCCCCATCACGAAGCTCCTATAATTCACCCCTCCACTTT.

This clonotype was detected a few times. The chain couples TRBV12-3 or TRBV12-4 to TRBJ2-1, with TRBD2 identical over 7 bases. V trimming: 2 bases; J trimming: 9 bases; junction bases outside the gene matches: 10. The CDR3 sequence is 15 residues long. The CDR3 DNA is TGTGCCAGCAGTTTACGGGGGGAAGGGCAAGGTGAGCAGTTCTTC. As protein: CASSLRGEGQGEQFF.

This clonotype has only a few counts. This sequence joins TRBV20-1 and TRBJ1-2; TRBD1 is a possible D gene (5 bases). Looked up from germline, CDR1 is DFQATT and CDR2 is SNEGSKA (reference sequence). CDR3 size: 14 residues. The V gene lost 6 bases and the J gene lost 0 bases, with 14 bases spanning the gap. The CDR3 spells CSARSVGPNYGYTF. The CDR3 DNA sequence: TGCAGTGCCCGATCAGTGGGGCCTAACTATGGCTACACCTTC.

This clonotype was seen only a few times. The chain couples TRBV12-3 or TRBV12-4 to TRBJ1-1, with unresolved D. CDR3 length: 16 amino acids. V lost 8 bases and J lost 0, with 19 bases in between. As DNA, the CDR3 is TGTGCCAGCTGCGATACGCAACAAGTCATGAACACTGAAGCTTTCTTT. Its protein product is CASCDTQQVMNTEAFF.

This clonotype was counted between two and nine times. The genes are TRBV11-1 and TRBJ1-2; D call uncertain. V dropped 0 bases and J dropped 8 bases, with 25 bases sitting between them. This CDR3 contains 18 residues. Per germline, CDR1 SGHAT and CDR2 FQDESV (reference sequence). This chain's CDR3 is CASSLARIFDGGLDGYTF. DNA of the CDR3: TGTGCCAGCAGCTTAGCGCGGATATTCGATGGAGGGCTGGACGGCTACACCTTC.

This clonotype was detected only a few times. The chain combines TRBV28 with TRBJ2-1, with a tentative D call TRBD2 (6 bases). Germline V gene data show CDR1 as MDHEN and CDR2 as SYDVKM. V was cut by 6 bases and J by 4 bases, with 19 bases left in between. CDR3 length: 16 amino acids. CDR3 DNA sequence: TGTGCCAGCAGGGGACTGGAGGGGAGCTCTTACAATGAGCAGTTCTTC. Translation: CASRGLEGSSYNEQFF.

The V call is TRBV7-2, the J call TRBJ2-5; the D gene is possibly TRBD1 (5 bases). The germline V and J ends were trimmed by 0 bases and 2 bases, with 10 bases remaining between them. The CDR3 contains 15 residues. The V gene's germline CDR1 is SGHTA and CDR2 FQGNSA. As DNA, the CDR3 is TGTGCCAGCAGCTTAGCACGGTCAGGGCAAGAGACCCAGTACTTC. Residues: CASSLARSGQETQYF.

The sample holds many counts of this clonotype. This chain connects TRBV7-6 to TRBJ2-3, with TRBD2 identical over 8 bases. The CDR3 has 14 residues. V gave up 1 base and J gave up 6 bases; unmatched junction bases: 3. Germline CDR1 is SGHVS and CDR2 is FNYEAQ. The CDR3 spells CASSLVGGRDTQYF. The CDR3 DNA is TGTGCCAGCAGCTTAGTTGGCGGGAGGGATACGCAGTATTTT.

The V and J genes are TRBV5-1 and TRBJ2-1; a possible D gene is TRBD1 (5 bases). Germline lookup yields CDR1 SGHRS and CDR2 YFSETQ. This CDR3 has 16 amino acids. V shed 0 bases and J shed 0 bases, with 10 bases lying between them. CDR3 residues: CASSLELTVSYNEQFF. Here the CDR3 DNA reads TGCGCCAGCAGCTTGGAGCTGACAGTCTCCTACAATGAGCAGTTCTTC.

The V call is TRBV10-2, the J call TRBJ2-2; D remains ambiguous. The CDR3 sequence is 12 residues long. Between the trimmed V and J ends, which lost 10 bases and 6 bases, there was a span of 12 bases. Germline V gene data show CDR1 as WSHSY and CDR2 as SAAADI. DNA of the CDR3: TGCGCCACCCGCAAAGGGCCCGGGGAGCTGTTTTTT. Translated: CATRKGPGELFF.

The chain combines TRBV20-1 with TRBJ2-3, with a possible D match to TRBD1 (6 bases). The CDR3 consists of 15 residues. Germline values: CDR1 DFQATT, CDR2 SNEGSKA (reference sequence). V was pared by 0 bases and J by 2 bases, with 12 bases between. The CDR3 sequence: CSARDEGVPTDTQYF. In nucleotides, the CDR3 is TGCAGTGCTAGAGACGAGGGGGTCCCCACAGATACGCAGTATTTT.

This clonotype came up many times. The V and J genes are TRBV2 and TRBJ1-4; D ambiguous. CDR3 size: 13 residues. The V end lost 6 bases, the J end lost 0 bases, and 5 bases lay between the germline ends. The V gene's germline CDR1 is SNHLY and CDR2 FYNNEI. This chain's CDR3 is CASRISTNEKLFF. The CDR3 DNA is TGTGCCAGCAGGATTTCAACTAATGAAAAACTGTTTTTT.

The rearrangement joins TRBV6-2 or TRBV6-3 to TRBJ2-7, with a weak D call TRBD2 (6 bases). The V and J ends lost 6 bases and 3 bases respectively, with 18 bases between them. The V gene's germline CDR1 is MNHEY and CDR2 SVGEGT. This CDR3 has 15 amino acids. The CDR3 nucleotides read TGTGCCAGCAGGTACAATTGGGAGGCCCGCTACGAGCAGTACTTC. Translating gives CASRYNWEARYEQYF.

This clonotype was seen repeatedly, ten times or more. The chain employs TRBV5-1 and TRBJ2-2, with TRBD2 identical over 10 bases. The CDR3 length is 17 residues. The germline gives CDR1 SGHRS, CDR2 YFSETQ. The junction had 4 bases not matched to a gene; V was cut back by 1 base and J by 1 base. In DNA form, the CDR3 reads TGCGCCAGCAGCTTGCCACGACTAGCGGGGAACACCGGGGAGCTGTTTTTT. Translated, it gives CASSLPRLAGNTGELFF.

This clonotype was found many times. The chain has TRBV29-1 and TRBJ2-7; the D gene is possibly TRBD2 (6 bases). The ends were cut back, 6 bases at V and 6 bases at J, with 12 bases in the middle. The CDR3 has 11 residues. Germline V gives CDR1 SQVTM, CDR2 ANQGSEA. The CDR3 loop reads CSVLWGVEQYF. The CDR3 DNA sequence: TGCAGCGTCCTTTGGGGGGTCGAGCAGTACTTC.

The chain is built from TRBV5-6 and TRBJ2-7; D unclear. Germline V gives CDR1 SGHDT, CDR2 YYEEEE. Trimming left V 1 base short and J 6 bases short, with 11 bases between. CDR3 length: 13 residues. In DNA form, the CDR3 reads TGTGCCAGCAGCTTGCCAGGTATTAGCGAGCAGTACTTC. Amino acids: CASSLPGISEQYF.

The sample holds a few counts of this clonotype. V gene TRBV28 combines with J gene TRBJ1-1; D is undetermined. The CDR3 is 12 residues long. V was cut by 2 bases and J by 4 bases, with 5 bases left in between. Germline V CDR1 and CDR2: MDHEN, SYDVKM. The CDR3 DNA reads TGTGCCAGCAGTTTACAATCCACTGAAGCTTTCTTT. It translates to CASSLQSTEAFF.

This clonotype was found a few times. The CDR3 DNA is TGCAGCGTTGACGGGGGGTTCGAGAACACCGGGGAGCTGTTTTTT. Amino acids: CSVDGGFENTGELFF. The J gene is TRBJ2-2, the V gene TRBV29-1; 7 bases match TRBD2. V shed 3 bases, J shed 1 base, and the junction held 5 bases outside the gene matches. CDR3 length: 15 amino acids. Germline CDR1 is SQVTM and CDR2 is ANQGSEA.

This clonotype was recorded many times. V usage is TRBV12-3 or TRBV12-4 and J usage is TRBJ2-7; 9 bases align to TRBD1. CDR3 length: 13 residues. Unmatched junction bases numbered 7, after V lost 7 bases and J lost 6 bases. The CDR3 spells CASTSGQGGEQYF. CDR3 bases: TGTGCCAGCACCTCGGGACAGGGAGGCGAGCAGTACTTC.

This clonotype was found a few times. The chain uses TRBV7-2 and TRBJ1-5; D not certain. Trimming stripped 2 bases from V and 4 bases from J, with 9 bases between. CDR1 is SGHTA and CDR2 is FQGNSA in the germline V gene. The length of the CDR3 is 14 residues. CDR3 DNA: TGTGCCAGCAGCTTACGCAGGATAAATCAGCCCCAGCATTTT. Translated: CASSLRRINQPQHF.

The CDR3 protein is CASRPGAGANLGRNTEAFF. CDR3 sequence (DNA): TGTGCCAGCAGGCCCGGGGCAGGGGCGAACTTGGGGAGGAACACTGAAGCTTTCTTT. The gene calls are TRBV9 and TRBJ1-1, with D possibly matching TRBD1 (6 bases). Between the trimmed V and J ends, which lost 5 bases and 1 base, there was a span of 27 bases. CDR3 size: 19 residues. Germline CDR1 SGDLS, CDR2 YYNGEE.

The rearrangement joins TRBV20-1 to TRBJ2-3; no definite D call. Germline loops: CDR1 DFQATT, CDR2 SNEGSKA (reference sequence). V lost 6 bases, J lost 4 bases, and 14 bases lay in between. There are 13 residues in the CDR3. The CDR3 DNA sequence: TGCAGTGCCAAAACCCCCCCCCCAGATACGCAGTATTTT. This translates into CSAKTPPPDTQYF.